The 2 T cell receptor beta chains in this list originate from one sample, sequenced in a study of cytomegalovirus exposure and HLA in healthy donors. Both 60 Vbeta primers and 13 Jbeta primers went into the PCR. Sequencing used immunoSEQ multiplex PCR; TCRdb keeps in-frame clones, though not all of them. The sample includes 100,000 to 150,000 clones. Sequenced input: PBMCs. These receptors originate from a woman aged 35 to 49 in good health and CMV-seropositive.

V gene TRBV27 combines with J gene TRBJ2-5, with 7 bases identical to TRBD1. V was clipped by 5 bases and J by 3 bases; unmatched bases: 15. The CDR3 consists of 17 residues. CDR1 and CDR2 (germline): MNHEY, SMNVEV (reference sequence). CDR3 nucleotides: TGTGCCAGCAGTACCTTTGACAGGGCCATAGGAAAAGAGACCCAGTACTTC. This sequence encodes CASSTFDRAIGKETQYF.

V usage is TRBV29-1 and J usage is TRBJ1-1, with a tentative D call TRBD1 (5 bases). Trimming took off 7 bases at V and 3 bases at J, with 15 bases between the two ends. CDR1 SQVTM and CDR2 ANQGSEA come from the germline V gene. The CDR3 has 13 amino acids. The CDR3 sequence is CSGTRALYTEAFF. Written as DNA, the CDR3 is TGCAGCGGGACCAGGGCGCTTTACACTGAAGCTTTCTTT. Looking up the rest from reference TRBV29-1 and TRBJ1-1 gives the full variable domain: SAVISQKPSRDICQRGTSLTIQCQVDSQVTMMFWYRQQPGQSLTLIATANQGSEATYESGFVIDKFPISRPNLTFSTLTVSNMSPEDSSIYLCSGTRALYTEAFFGQGTRLTVV.